This T cell receptor beta chain came from a study of cytomegalovirus exposure and HLA in healthy donors. The CDR3 contains 14 residues. V was cut by 2 bases and J by 3 bases, with 11 bases left in between. Germline CDR1 SGHRS, CDR2 YFSETQ. Primers: 60 Vbeta forward and 13 Jbeta reverse. Sequenced by immunoSEQ multiplex PCR; TCRdb stores in-frame clones only, minus some. The sample has roughly 260,000 clones, around four fifths seen once. This TCR was recovered from a woman in her thirties or forties in good health and CMV-seropositive. Sequences were obtained from PBMCs. The V gene is TRBV5-1, the J gene TRBJ1-1; D perhaps matches TRBD1 (6 bases). The CDR3 loop is CASSLGQTDTEAFF. Written as DNA, the CDR3 is TGCGCCAGCAGCTTAGGACAGACTGACACTGAAGCTTTCTTT.